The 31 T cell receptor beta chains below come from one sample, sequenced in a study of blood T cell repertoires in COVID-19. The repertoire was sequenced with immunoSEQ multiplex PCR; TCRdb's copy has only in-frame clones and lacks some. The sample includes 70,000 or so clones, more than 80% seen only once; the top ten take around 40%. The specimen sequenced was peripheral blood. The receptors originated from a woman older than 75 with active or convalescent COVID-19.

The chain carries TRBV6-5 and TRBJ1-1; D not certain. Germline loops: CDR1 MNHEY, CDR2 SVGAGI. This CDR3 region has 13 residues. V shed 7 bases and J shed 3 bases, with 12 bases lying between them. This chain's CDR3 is CASKLVGYTEAFF. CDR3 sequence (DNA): TGTGCCAGCAAGTTAGTCGGGTACACTGAAGCTTTCTTT.

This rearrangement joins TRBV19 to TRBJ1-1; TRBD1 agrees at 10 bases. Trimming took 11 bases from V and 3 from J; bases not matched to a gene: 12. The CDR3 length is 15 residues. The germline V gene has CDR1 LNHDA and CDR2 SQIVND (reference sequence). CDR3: CASTTGGTGDTEAFF. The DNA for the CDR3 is TGTGCCTCTACAACTGGCGGGACAGGGGACACTGAAGCTTTCTTT.

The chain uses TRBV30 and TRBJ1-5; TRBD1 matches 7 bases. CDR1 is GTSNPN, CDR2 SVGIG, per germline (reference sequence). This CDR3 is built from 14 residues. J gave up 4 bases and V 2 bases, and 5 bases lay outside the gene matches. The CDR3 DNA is TGTGCCTGGAGTTCACCGACAGGGAATCAGCCCCAGCATTTT. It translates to CAWSSPTGNQPQHF.

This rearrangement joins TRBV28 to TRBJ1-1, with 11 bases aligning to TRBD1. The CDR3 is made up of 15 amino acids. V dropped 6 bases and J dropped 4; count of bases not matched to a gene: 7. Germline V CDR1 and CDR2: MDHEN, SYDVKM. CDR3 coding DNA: TGTGCCAGCAGGTCGGGACAGGGGGTCGTCACTGAAGCTTTCTTT. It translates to CASRSGQGVVTEAFF.

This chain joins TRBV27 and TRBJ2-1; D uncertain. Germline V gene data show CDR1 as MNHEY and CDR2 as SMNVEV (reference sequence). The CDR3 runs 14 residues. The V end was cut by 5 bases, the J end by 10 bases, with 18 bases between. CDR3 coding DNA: TGTGCCAGCAGTATGTTTCGGGTCGATGGGGAGCAGTTCTTC. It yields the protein CASSMFRVDGEQFF.

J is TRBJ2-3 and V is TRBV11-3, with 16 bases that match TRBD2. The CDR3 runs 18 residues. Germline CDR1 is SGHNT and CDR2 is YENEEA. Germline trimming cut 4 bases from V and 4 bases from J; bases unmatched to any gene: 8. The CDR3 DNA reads TGTGCCAGCAGCTGGGGACTAGCGGGGGGGCTTGCGGCAGATACGCAGTATTTT. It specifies CASSWGLAGGLAADTQYF.

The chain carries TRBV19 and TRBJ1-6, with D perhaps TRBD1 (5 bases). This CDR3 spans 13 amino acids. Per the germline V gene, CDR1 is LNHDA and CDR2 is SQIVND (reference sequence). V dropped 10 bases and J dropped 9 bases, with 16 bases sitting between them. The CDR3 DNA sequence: TGTGCCACACGGACATCCTCCGCTTCACCCCTCCACTTT. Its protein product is CATRTSSASPLHF.

The CDR3 DNA follows: TGTGCCAGCAGCAAAGACCCGGGACAGCGGATCTACTCTGGAAACACCATATATTTT. Amino acids: CASSKDPGQRIYSGNTIYF. The chain joins TRBV21-1 to TRBJ1-3; the DNA was not used to check the table's D call, TRBD1. TRBV21-1 is annotated as a pseudogene. This CDR3 spans 19 amino acids.

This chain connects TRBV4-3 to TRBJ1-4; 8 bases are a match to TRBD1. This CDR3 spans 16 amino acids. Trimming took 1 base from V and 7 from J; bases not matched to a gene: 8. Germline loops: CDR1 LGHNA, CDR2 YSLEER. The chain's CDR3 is CASSQGGRTGIEKLFF. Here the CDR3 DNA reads TGCGCCAGCAGCCAAGGTGGCAGGACAGGGATTGAAAAACTGTTTTTT.

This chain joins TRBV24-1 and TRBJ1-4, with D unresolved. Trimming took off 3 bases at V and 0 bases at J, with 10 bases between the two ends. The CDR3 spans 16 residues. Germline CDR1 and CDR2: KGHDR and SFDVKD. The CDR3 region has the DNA TGTGCCACCAGTGATAAAACAGCCGCAACTAATGAAAAACTGTTTTTT. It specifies CATSDKTAATNEKLFF.

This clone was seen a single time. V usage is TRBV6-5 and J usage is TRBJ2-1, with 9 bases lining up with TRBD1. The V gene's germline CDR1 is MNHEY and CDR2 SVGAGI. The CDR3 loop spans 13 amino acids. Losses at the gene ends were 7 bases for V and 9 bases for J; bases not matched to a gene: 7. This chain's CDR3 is CASNLGQGSEQFF. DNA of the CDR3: TGTGCCAGCAATTTGGGACAGGGTAGTGAGCAGTTCTTC.

CDR3 loop: CASRGAAYGYTF. Here the CDR3 DNA reads TGTGCCAGCAGAGGGGCAGCATATGGCTACACCTTC. V usage is TRBV27 and J usage is TRBJ1-2; maybe TRBD1 (5 bases). Germline lookup yields CDR1 MNHEY and CDR2 SMNVEV (reference sequence). Trimming stripped 6 bases from V and 5 bases from J, with 10 bases between. The length of the CDR3 is 12 residues.

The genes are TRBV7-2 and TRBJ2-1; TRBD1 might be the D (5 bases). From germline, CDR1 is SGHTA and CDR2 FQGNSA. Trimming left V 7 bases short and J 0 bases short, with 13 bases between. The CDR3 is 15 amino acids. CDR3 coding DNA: TGTGCCAGCACTCCGACCAGGGACTCCTACAATGAGCAGTTCTTC. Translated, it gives CASTPTRDSYNEQFF.

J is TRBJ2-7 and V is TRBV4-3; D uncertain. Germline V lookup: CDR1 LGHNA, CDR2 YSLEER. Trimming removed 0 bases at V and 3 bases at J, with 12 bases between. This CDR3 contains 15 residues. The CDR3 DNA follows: TGCGCCAGCAGCCAAGACGGTCGCGCCGTCTACGAGCAGTACTTC. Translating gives CASSQDGRAVYEQYF.

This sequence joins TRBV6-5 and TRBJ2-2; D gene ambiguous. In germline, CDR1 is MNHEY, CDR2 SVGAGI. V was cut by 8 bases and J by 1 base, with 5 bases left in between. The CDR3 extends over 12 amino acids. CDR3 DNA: TGTGCCAGCCTCGGGAACACCGGGGAGCTGTTTTTT. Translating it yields CASLGNTGELFF.

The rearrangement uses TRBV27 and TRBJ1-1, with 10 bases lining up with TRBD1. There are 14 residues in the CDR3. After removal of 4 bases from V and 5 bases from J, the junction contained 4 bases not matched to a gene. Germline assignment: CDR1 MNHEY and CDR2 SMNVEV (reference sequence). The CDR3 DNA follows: TGTGCCAGCAGTTACGGACAGGGGGAGACTGAAGCTTTCTTT. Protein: CASSYGQGETEAFF.

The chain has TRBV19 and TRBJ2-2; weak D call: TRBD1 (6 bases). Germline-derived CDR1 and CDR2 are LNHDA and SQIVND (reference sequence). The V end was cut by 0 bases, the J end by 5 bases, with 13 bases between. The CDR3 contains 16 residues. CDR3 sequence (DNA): TGTGCCAGTAGTATAGATCCCGGACAGCTGACCGGGGAGCTGTTTTTT. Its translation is CASSIDPGQLTGELFF.

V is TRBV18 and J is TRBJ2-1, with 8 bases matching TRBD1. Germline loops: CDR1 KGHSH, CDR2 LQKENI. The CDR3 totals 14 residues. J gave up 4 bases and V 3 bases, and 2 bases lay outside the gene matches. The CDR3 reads CASSPGQEYNEQFF. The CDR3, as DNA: TGTGCCAGCTCACCGGGACAGGAATACAATGAGCAGTTCTTC.

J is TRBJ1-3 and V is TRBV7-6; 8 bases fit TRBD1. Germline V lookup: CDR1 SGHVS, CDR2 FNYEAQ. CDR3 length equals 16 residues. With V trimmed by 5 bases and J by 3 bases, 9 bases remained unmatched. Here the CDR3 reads CASSPTGGNSGNTIYF. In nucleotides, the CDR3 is TGTGCCAGCAGCCCTACAGGGGGTAATAGTGGAAACACCATATATTTT.

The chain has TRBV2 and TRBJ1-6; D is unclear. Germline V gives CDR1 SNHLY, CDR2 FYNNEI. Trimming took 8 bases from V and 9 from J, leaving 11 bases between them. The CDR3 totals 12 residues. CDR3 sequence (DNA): TGTGCCAGCGCGGGATTGGGTTCACCCCTCCACTTT. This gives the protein CASAGLGSPLHF.

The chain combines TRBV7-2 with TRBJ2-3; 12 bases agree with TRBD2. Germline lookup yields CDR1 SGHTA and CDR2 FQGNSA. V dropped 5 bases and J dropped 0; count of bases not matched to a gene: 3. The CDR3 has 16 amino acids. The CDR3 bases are TGTGCCAGCAGCCTCGGACTAGCGGGGAGCACAGATACGCAGTATTTT. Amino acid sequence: CASSLGLAGSTDTQYF.

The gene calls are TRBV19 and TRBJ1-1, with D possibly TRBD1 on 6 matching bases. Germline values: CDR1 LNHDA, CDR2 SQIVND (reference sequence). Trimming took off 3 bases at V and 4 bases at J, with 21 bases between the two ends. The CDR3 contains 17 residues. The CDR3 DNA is TGTGCCAGTAGTATCAGGCACAGGGCCGAGATCGGCACTGAAGCTTTCTTT. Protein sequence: CASSIRHRAEIGTEAFF.

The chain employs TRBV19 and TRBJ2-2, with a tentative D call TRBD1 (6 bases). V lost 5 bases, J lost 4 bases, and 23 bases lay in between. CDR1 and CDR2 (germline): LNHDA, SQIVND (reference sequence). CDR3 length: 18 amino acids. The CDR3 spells CASSSLLRARGFTGELFF. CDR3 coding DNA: TGTGCCAGTAGTTCCCTTTTAAGGGCAAGGGGGTTCACCGGGGAGCTGTTTTTT.

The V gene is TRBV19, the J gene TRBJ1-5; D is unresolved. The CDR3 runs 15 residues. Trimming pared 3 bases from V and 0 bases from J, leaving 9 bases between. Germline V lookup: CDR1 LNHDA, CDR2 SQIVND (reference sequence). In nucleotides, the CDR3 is TGTGCCAGTAGTATCGCCAGTCATAGCAATCAGCCCCAGCATTTT. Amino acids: CASSIASHSNQPQHF. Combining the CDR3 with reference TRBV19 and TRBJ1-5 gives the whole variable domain DGGITQSPKYLFRKEGQNVTLSCEQNLNHDAMYWYRQDPGQGLRLIYYSQIVNDFQKGDIAEGYSVSREKKESFPLTVTSAQKNPTAFYLCASSIASHSNQPQHFGDGTRLSIL.

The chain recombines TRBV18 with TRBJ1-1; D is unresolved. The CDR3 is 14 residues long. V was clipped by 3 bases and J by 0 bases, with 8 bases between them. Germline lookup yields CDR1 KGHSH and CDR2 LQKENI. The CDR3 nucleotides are TGTGCCAGCTCACCCAGAAATTTGAACACTGAAGCTTTCTTT. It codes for CASSPRNLNTEAFF.

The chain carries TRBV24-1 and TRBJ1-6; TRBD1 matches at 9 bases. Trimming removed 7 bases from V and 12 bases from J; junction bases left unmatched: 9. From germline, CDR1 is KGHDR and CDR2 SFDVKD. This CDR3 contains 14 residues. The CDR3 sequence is CATRKYRGPRPLHF. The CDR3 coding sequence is TGTGCCACCAGAAAATACAGGGGGCCTCGACCCCTCCACTTT.

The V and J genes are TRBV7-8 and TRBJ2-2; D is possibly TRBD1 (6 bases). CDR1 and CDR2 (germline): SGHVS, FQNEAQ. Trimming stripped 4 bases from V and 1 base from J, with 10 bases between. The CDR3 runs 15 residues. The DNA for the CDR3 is TGTGCCAGCAGCTCCGGGACACAGAACACCGGGGAGCTGTTTTTT. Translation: CASSSGTQNTGELFF.

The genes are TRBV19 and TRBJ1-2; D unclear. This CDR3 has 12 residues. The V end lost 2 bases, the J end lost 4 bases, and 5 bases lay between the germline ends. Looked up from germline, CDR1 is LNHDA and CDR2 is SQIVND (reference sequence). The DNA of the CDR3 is TGTGCCAGTAGTATAAACAGCTATGGCTACACCTTC. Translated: CASSINSYGYTF.

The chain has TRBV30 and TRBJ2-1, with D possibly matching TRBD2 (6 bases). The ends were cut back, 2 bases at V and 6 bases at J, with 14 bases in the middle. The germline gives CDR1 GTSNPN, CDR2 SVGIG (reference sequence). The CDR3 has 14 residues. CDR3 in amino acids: CAWSMVLATNEQFF. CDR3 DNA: TGTGCCTGGAGTATGGTACTAGCAACCAATGAGCAGTTCTTC.

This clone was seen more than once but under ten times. The CDR3 nucleotides are TGTGCCAGCAGTAGATCTTCAGGGGACTATGGCTACACCTTC. The encoded protein is CASSRSSGDYGYTF. This chain links TRBV6-5 with TRBJ1-2; the D gene is possibly TRBD1 (6 bases). The V end lost 5 bases, the J end lost 3 bases, and 13 bases lay between the germline ends. The germline V gene has CDR1 MNHEY and CDR2 SVGAGI. This CDR3 contains 14 residues.

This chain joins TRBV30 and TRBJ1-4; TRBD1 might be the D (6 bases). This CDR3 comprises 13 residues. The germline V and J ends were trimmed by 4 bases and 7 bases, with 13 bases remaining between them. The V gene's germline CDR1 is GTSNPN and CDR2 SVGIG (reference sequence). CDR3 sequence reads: CAWTAFRGEKLFF. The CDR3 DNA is TGTGCCTGGACCGCCTTCAGGGGTGAAAAACTGTTTTTT.